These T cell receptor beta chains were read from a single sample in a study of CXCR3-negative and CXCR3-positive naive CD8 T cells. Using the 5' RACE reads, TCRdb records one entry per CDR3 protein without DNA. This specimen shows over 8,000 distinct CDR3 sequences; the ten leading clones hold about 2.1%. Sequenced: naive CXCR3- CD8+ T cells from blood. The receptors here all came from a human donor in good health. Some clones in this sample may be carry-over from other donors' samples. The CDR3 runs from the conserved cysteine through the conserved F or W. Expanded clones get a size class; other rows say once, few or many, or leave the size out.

CDR3aa: CASTWGRGGYNEQFF; j_gene: TRBJ2-1; v_gene: TRBV11-2; abundance: medium-sized
CDR3aa: CASSVQGFSYEQYF; j_gene: TRBJ2-7; v_gene: TRBV9; abundance: NA
CDR3aa: CASSPPRWSYEQYF; j_gene: TRBJ2-7; v_gene: TRBV28; abundance: NA
CDR3aa: CASSLKGMWNQPQHF; j_gene: TRBJ1-5; v_gene: TRBV28; abundance: NA
CDR3aa: CASREWGGGYGNTEAFF; j_gene: TRBJ1-1; v_gene: TRBV27; abundance: medium-sized
CDR3aa: CSARDLGGVDSGANVLTF; j_gene: TRBJ2-6; v_gene: TRBV20-1; abundance: NA
CDR3aa: CASSQDLTNQETQYF; j_gene: TRBJ2-5; v_gene: TRBV3-1; abundance: NA
CDR3aa: CATRGFDREETQYF; j_gene: TRBJ2-5; v_gene: TRBV15; abundance: NA
CDR3aa: CASSPRAGYEQYF; j_gene: TRBJ2-7; v_gene: TRBV28; abundance: NA
CDR3aa: CASSFRTSAYNEQFF; j_gene: TRBJ2-1; v_gene: TRBV27; abundance: NA
CDR3aa: CASSFPGLVYNEQFF; j_gene: TRBJ2-1; v_gene: TRBV5-1; abundance: medium-sized
CDR3aa: CASGLGGLNEQFF; j_gene: TRBJ2-1; v_gene: TRBV12-5; abundance: NA
CDR3aa: CASSSGTVNQPQHF; j_gene: TRBJ1-5; v_gene: TRBV28; abundance: NA
CDR3aa: CASSPRTSGRGSDTQYF; j_gene: TRBJ2-3; v_gene: TRBV5-6; abundance: medium-sized
CDR3aa: CASSAGLAGGDTQYF; j_gene: TRBJ2-3; v_gene: TRBV7-7; abundance: NA
CDR3aa: CSVEQGAGELFF; j_gene: TRBJ2-2; v_gene: TRBV29-1; abundance: medium-sized
CDR3aa: CASSVTGGGYEQYF; j_gene: TRBJ2-7; v_gene: TRBV19; abundance: NA
CDR3aa: CSVGRYNEQFF; j_gene: TRBJ2-1; v_gene: TRBV29-1; abundance: medium-sized
CDR3aa: CASRVARGEQYF; j_gene: TRBJ2-7; v_gene: TRBV2; abundance: NA
CDR3aa: CASNPEFPNTEAFF; j_gene: TRBJ1-1; v_gene: TRBV7-9; abundance: NA
CDR3aa: CASGTLLRAGSRDTQYF; j_gene: TRBJ2-3; v_gene: TRBV12-5; abundance: medium-sized
CDR3aa: CASSQDLQEETQYF; j_gene: TRBJ2-5; v_gene: TRBV14; abundance: NA
CDR3aa: CASSFGLEAFF; j_gene: TRBJ1-1; v_gene: TRBV12-3/TRBV12-4; abundance: medium-sized